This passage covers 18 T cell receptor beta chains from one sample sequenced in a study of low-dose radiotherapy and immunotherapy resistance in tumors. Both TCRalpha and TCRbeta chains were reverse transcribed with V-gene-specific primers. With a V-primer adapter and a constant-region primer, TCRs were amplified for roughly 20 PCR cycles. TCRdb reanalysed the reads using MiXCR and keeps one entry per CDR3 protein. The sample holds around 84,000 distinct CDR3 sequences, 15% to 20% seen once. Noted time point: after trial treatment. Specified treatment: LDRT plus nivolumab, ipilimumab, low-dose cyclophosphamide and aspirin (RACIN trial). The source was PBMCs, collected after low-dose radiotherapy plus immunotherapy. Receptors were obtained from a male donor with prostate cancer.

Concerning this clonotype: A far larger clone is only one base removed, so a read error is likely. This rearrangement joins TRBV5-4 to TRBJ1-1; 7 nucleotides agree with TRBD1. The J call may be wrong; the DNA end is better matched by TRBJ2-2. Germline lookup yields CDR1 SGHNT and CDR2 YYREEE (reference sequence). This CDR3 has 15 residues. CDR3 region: CASSPHTGVNGELFF. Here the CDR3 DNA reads TGTGCCAGCAGCCCCCACACAGGGGTTAACGGGGAGCTGTTTTTT.

This CDR3 reads CASSSWDRSTDTQYF. CDR3 sequence (DNA): TGTGCCAGCAGCAGCTGGGACAGGAGCACAGATACGCAGTATTTT. This chain joins TRBV9 and TRBJ2-3, with 8 bases identical to TRBD1. Losses at the gene ends were 4 bases for V and 0 bases for J; bases not matched to a gene: 4. Looked up from germline, CDR1 is SGDLS and CDR2 is YYNGEE. The CDR3 length is 15 residues.

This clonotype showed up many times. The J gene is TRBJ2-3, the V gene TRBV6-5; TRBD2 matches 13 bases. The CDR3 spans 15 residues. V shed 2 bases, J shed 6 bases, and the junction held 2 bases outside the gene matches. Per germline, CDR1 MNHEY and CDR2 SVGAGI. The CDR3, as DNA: TGTGCCAGCAGTTACCGGACTAGCGGGAGTGATACGCAGTATTTT. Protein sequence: CASSYRTSGSDTQYF.

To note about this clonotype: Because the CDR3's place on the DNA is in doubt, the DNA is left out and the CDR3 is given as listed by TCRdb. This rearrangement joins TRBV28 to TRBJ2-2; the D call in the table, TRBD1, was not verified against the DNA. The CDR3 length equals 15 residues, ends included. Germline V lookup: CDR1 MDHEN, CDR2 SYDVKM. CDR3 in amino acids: CASSLPHPAGELFFF.

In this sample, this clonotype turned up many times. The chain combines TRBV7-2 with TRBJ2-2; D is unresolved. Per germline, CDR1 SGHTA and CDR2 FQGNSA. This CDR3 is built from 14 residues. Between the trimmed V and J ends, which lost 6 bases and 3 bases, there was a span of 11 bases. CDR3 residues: CASSDRAYTGELFF. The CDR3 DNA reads TGTGCCAGCAGTGATCGCGCCTACACCGGGGAGCTGTTTTTT.

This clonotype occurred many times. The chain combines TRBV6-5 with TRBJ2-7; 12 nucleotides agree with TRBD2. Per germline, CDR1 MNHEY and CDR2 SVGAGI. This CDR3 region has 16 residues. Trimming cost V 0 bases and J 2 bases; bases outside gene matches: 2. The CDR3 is CASSYSWTSGAYEQYF. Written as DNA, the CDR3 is TGTGCCAGCAGTTACTCTTGGACTAGCGGGGCCTACGAGCAGTACTTC.

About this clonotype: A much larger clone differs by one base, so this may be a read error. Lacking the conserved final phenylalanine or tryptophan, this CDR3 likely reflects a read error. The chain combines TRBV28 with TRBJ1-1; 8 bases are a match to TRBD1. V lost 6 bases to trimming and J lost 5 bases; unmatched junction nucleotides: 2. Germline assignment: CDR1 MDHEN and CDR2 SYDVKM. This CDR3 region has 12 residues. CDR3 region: CASRQGGTEAFS. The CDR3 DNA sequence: TGTGCCAGCAGACAGGGGGGAACTGAAGCTTTCTCT.

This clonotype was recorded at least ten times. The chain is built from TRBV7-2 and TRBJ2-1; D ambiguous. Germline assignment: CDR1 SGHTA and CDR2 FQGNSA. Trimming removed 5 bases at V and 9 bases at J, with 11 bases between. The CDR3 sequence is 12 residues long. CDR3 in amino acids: CASSPTLGEQFF. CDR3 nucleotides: TGTGCCAGCAGCCCCACTCTAGGTGAGCAGTTCTTC.

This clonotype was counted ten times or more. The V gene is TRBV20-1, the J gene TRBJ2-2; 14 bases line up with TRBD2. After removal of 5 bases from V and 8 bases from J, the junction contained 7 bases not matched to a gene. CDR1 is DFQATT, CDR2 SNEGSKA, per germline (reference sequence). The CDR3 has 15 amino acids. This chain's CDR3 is CSAPGTSGSPGELFF. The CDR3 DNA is TGCAGTGCTCCCGGGACTAGCGGGAGTCCTGGGGAGCTGTTTTTT.

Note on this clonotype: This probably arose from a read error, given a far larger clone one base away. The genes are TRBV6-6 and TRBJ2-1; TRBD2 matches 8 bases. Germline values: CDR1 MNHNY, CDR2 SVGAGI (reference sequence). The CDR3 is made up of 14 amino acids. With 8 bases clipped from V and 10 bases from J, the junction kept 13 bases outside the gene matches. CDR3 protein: CASAPGGVANEQFF. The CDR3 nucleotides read TGTGCCAGCGCGCCGGGGGGGGTTGCCAACGAGCAGTTCTTC.

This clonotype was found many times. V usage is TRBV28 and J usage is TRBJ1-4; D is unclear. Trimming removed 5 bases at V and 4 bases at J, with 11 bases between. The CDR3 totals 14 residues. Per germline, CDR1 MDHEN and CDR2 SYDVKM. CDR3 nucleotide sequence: TGTGCCAGCAGTGAAAGGAGCCTTAATGAAAAACTGTTTTTT. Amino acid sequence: CASSERSLNEKLFF.

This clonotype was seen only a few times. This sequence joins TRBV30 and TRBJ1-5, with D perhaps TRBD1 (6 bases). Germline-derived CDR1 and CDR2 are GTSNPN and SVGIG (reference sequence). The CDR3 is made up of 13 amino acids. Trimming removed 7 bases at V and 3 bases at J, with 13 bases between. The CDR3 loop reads CASTTGTNQPQHF. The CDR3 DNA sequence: TGTGCCTCCACCACAGGGACCAATCAGCCCCAGCATTTT.

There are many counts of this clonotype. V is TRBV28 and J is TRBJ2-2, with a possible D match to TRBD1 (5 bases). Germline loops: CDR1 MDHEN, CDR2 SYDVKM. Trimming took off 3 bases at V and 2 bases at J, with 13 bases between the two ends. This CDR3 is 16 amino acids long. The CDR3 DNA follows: TGTGCCAGCAGTTTTCCAGGGCCCTCTAACACCGGGGAGCTGTTTTTT. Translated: CASSFPGPSNTGELFF.

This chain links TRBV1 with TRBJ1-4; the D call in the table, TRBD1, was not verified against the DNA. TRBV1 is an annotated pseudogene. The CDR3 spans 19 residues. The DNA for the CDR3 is TGCACCAGCAGCCTATTCCGGGACTGGGGGGGGAGTGGGATGAAAAAACTGTTTTTT. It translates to CTSSLFRDWGGSGMKKLFF.

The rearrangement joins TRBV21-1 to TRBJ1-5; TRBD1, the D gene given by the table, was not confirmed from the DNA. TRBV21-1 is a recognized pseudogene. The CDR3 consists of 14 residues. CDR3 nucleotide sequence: TGTGCCAGCAAAATACAGGGACCCAATCAGCCCCAGCATTTT. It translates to CASKIQGPNQPQHF.

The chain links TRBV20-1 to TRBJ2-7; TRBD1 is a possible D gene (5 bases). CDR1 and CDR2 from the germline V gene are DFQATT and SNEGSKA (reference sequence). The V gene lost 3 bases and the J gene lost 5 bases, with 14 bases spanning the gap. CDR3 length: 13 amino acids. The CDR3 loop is CSASDRPANEQYF. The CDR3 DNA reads TGCAGTGCTAGTGACAGACCGGCCAACGAGCAGTACTTC.

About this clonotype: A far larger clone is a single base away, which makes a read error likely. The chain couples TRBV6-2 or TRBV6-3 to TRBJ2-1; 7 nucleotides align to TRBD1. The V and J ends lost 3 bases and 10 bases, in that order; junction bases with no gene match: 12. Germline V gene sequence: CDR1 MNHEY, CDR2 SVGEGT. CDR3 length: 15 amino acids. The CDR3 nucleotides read TGTGCCAGCAGTTATCCACGGACAGGCCACTACGAGCAGTTCTTC. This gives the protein CASSYPRTGHYEQFF.

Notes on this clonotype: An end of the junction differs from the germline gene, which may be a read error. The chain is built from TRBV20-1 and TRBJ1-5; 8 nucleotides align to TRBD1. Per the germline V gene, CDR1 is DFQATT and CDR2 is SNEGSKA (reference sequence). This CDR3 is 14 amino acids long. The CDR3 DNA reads TGCAGTGCCTGCGGACAGGGTAGCTATCAGCCCCAGCATTTT. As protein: CSACGQGSYQPQHF.